The sequence of this T cell receptor (beta chain) was determined in a study of blood T cell repertoires in COVID-19. The repertoire was sequenced with immunoSEQ multiplex PCR; TCRdb's copy has only in-frame clones and lacks some. The sample has tens of thousands of clones, roughly 86% seen once; the top ten hold approximately 4.1%. Between the trimmed V and J ends, which lost 0 bases and 10 bases, there was a span of 14 bases. CDR1 is SGHKS, CDR2 YYEKEE, per germline (reference sequence). The CDR3 has 15 amino acids. V usage is TRBV5-5 and J usage is TRBJ1-6, with no clear D. The sequenced material came from peripheral blood. The source of this sequence is a man at least 80 years old with active COVID-19. The CDR3 DNA reads TGTGCCAGCAGCTTGGATGCCACGGGCGGGTCACCCCTCCACTTT. Translating it yields CASSLDATGGSPLHF.